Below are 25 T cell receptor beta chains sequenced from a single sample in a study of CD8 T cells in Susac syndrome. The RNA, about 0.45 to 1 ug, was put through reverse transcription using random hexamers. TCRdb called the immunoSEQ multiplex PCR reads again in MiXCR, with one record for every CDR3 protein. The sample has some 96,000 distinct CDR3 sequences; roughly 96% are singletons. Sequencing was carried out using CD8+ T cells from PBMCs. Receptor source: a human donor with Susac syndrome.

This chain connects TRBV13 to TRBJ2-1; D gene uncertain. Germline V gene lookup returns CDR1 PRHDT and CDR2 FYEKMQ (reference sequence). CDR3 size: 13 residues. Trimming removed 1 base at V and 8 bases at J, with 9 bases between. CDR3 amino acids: CASSLVQADEQFF. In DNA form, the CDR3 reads TGTGCCAGCAGCTTAGTGCAGGCCGATGAGCAGTTCTTC.

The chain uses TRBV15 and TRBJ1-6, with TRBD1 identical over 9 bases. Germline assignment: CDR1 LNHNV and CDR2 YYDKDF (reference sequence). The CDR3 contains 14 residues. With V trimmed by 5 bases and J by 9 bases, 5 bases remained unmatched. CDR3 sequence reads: CATSVDRGSSPLHF. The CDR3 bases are TGTGCCACCAGCGTGGACAGGGGAAGTTCACCCCTCCACTTT.

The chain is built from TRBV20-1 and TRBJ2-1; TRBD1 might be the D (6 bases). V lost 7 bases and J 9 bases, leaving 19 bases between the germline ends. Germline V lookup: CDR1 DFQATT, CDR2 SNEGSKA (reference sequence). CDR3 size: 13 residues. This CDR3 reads CSGDRDTGTEQFF. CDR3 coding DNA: TGCAGTGGGGACCGGGACACCGGCACTGAGCAGTTCTTC.

CDR3 amino acids: CASSQCGVSYEQYF. CDR3 coding DNA: TGCGCCAGCAGTCAATGCGGGGTCTCCTACGAGCAGTACTTC. The chain carries TRBV23-1 and TRBJ2-7; D may be TRBD2 (6 bases). TRBV23-1 is an ORF, and what it does is uncertain. The CDR3 loop spans 14 amino acids. The germline V and J ends were trimmed by 1 base and 0 bases, with 7 bases remaining between them.

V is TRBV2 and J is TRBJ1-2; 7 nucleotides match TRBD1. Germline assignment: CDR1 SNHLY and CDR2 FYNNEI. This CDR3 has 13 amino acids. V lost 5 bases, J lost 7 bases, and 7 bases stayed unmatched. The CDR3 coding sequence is TGTGCCAGCAGTCTGGACAGGACGGGTGGCTACACCTTC. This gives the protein CASSLDRTGGYTF.

The CDR3 nucleotides are TGCGCCAGCAGCCAAGGAAATTACGAGCAGTACTTC. This encodes CASSQGNYEQYF. The chain uses TRBV4-1 and TRBJ2-7, with D uncertain. The CDR3 runs to 12 residues. Germline CDR1 and CDR2: MGHRA and YSYEKL. Between the trimmed V and J ends, which lost 1 base and 4 bases, there was a span of 5 bases.

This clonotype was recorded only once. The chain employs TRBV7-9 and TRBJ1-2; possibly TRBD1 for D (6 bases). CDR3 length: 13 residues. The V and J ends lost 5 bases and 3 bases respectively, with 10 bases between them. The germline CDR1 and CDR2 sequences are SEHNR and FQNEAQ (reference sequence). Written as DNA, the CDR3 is TGTGCCAGCAGCCCATCAGGGGACTATGGCTACACCTTC. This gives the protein CASSPSGDYGYTF.

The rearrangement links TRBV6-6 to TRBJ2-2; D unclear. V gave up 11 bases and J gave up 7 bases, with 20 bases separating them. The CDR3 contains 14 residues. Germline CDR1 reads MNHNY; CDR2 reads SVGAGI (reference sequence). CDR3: CASNPGQDGGELFF. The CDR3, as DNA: TGTGCCTCCAACCCCGGCCAGGATGGCGGGGAGCTGTTTTTT.

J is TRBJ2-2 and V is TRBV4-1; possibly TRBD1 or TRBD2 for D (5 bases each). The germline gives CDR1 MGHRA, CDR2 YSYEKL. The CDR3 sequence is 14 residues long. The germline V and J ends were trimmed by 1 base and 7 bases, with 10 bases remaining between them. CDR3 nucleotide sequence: TGCGCCAGCAGCCAAGGAGAGAGGGGCGGGGAGCTGTTTTTT. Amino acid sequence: CASSQGERGGELFF.

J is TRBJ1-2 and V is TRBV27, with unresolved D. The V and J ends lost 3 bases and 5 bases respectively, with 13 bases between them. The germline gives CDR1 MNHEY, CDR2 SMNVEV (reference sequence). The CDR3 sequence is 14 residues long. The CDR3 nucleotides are TGTGCCAGCAGTTTGGGCGTAGCGGCATATGGCTACACCTTC. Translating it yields CASSLGVAAYGYTF.

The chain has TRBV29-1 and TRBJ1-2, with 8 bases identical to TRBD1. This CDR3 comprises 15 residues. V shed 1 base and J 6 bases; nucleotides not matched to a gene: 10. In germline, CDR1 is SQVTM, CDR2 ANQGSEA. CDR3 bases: TGCAGCGTTGAAGGTCCCCAGGGGGCTAGGCATGGCTACACCTTC. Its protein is CSVEGPQGARHGYTF.

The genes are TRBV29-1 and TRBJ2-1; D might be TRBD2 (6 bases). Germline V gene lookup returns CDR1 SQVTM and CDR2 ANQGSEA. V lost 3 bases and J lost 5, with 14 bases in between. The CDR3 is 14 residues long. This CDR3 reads CSVEPWEVNNEQFF. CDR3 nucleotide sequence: TGCAGCGTTGAGCCGTGGGAGGTTAACAATGAGCAGTTCTTC.

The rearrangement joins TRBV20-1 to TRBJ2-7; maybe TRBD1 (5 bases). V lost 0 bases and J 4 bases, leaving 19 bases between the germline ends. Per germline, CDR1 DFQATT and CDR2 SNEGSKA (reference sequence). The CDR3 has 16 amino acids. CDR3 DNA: TGCAGTGCTAGAGATCGGGCTTTCCAGGGCTCTTACGAGCAGTACTTC. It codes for CSARDRAFQGSYEQYF.

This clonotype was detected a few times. In DNA form, the CDR3 reads TGTGCCAGCAGCCAAGATCTTGGAGGCGAGCAGTTCTTC. Translated: CASSQDLGGEQFF. This chain uses TRBV3-1 with TRBJ2-1, with D perhaps matching TRBD2 (5 bases). Between the trimmed V and J ends, which lost 0 bases and 10 bases, there was a span of 10 bases. The CDR3 is 13 amino acids. Per germline, CDR1 LGHDT and CDR2 YNNKEL (reference sequence).

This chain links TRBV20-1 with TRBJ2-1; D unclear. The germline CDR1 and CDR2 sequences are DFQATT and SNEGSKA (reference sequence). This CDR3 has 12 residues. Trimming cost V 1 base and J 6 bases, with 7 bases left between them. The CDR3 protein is CSARGPVNEQFF. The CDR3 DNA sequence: TGCAGTGCTAGAGGGCCGGTCAATGAGCAGTTCTTC.

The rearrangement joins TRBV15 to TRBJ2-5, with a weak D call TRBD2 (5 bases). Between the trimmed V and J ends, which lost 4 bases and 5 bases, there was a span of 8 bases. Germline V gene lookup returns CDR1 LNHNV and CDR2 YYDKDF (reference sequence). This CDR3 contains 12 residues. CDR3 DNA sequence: TGTGCCACCAGCAAGAGGGCGGAGACCCAGTACTTC. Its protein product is CATSKRAETQYF.

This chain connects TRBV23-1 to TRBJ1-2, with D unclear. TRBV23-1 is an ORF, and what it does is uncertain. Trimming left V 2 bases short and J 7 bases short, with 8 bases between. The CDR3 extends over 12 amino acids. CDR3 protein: CASSQEGAGYTF. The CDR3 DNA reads TGCGCCAGCAGTCAAGAGGGAGCTGGCTACACCTTC.

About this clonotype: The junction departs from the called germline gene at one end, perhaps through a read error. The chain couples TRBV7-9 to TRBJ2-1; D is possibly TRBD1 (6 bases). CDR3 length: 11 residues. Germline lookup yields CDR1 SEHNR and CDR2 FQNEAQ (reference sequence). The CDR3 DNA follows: TGTGCCAGCAGCTTAGAAACAGGGCCCGCCTTC. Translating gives CASSLETGPAF.

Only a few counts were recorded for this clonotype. This CDR3 reads CASSLGSETQYF. DNA of the CDR3: TGTGCCAGCAGCTTAGGCTCAGAGACCCAGTACTTC. V and J are TRBV11-2 and TRBJ2-5; no definite D call. Trimming removed 1 base from V and 4 bases from J, with 4 bases in between. The CDR3 has 12 residues. Germline V CDR1 and CDR2: SGHAT, FQNNGV.

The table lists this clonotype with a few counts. The CDR3 reads CSAGTAYNQPQHF. CDR3 nucleotides: TGCAGTGCTGGGACAGCCTACAATCAGCCCCAGCATTTT. The V and J genes are TRBV20-1 and TRBJ1-5; TRBD1 aligns across 7 bases. Trimming took 5 bases from V and 3 from J; bases not matched to a gene: 4. Germline-derived CDR1 and CDR2 are DFQATT and SNEGSKA (reference sequence). The CDR3 has 13 amino acids.

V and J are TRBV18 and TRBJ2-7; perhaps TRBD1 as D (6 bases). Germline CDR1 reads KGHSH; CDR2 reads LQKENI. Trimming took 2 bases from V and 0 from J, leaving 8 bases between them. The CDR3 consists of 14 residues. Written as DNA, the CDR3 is TGTGCCAGCTCACCAGAGGGGGACTCCTACGAGCAGTACTTC. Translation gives CASSPEGDSYEQYF.

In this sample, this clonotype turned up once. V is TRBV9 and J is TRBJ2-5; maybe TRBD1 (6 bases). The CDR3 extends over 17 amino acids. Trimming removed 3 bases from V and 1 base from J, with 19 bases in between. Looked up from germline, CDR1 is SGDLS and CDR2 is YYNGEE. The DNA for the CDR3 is TGTGCCAGCAGCGCCAGACTCATGCTAGGGGGCCAAGAGACCCAGTACTTC. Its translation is CASSARLMLGGQETQYF.

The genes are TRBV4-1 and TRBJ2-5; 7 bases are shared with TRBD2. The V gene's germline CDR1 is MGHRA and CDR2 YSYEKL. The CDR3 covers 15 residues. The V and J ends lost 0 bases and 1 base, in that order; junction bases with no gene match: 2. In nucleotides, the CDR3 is TGCGCCAGCAGCCAAGAGAAGCGGGGCCAAGAGACCCAGTACTTC. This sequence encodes CASSQEKRGQETQYF.

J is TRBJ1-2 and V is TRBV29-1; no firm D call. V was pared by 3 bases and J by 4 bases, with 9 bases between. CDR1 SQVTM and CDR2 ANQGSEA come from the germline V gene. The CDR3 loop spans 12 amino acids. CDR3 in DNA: TGCAGCGTTGAGGGGTTAGGCTATGGCTACACCTTC. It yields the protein CSVEGLGYGYTF.

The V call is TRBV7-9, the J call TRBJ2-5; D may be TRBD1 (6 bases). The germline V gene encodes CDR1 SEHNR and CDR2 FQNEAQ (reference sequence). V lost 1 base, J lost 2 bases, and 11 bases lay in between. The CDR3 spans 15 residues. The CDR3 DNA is TGTGCCAGCAGCTTAGAAAGGGGGTTGCAAGAGACCCAGTACTTC. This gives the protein CASSLERGLQETQYF.